This T cell receptor beta chain is drawn from a study of ipilimumab plus nivolumab after autologous stem cell transplantation. CDR3 length: 12 residues. V was clipped by 0 bases and J by 13 bases, with 11 bases between them. Per the germline V gene, CDR1 is MRHNA and CDR2 is SNTAGT. Only in-frame clones appear in the TCRdb table, and some are missing; sequencing was by immunoSEQ multiplex PCR. The sample holds some 46,000 clones; approximately 90% are singletons and the top ten take approximately 0.87%. The genes are TRBV6-4 and TRBJ2-3, with D maybe TRBD1 (6 bases). This TCR was sampled from a male donor with multiple myeloma. The material was PBMCs, obtained in a trial of ipilimumab plus nivolumab as post-transplant consolidation. CDR3 loop: CASSDSTGMEYF. The DNA for the CDR3 is TGTGCCAGCAGTGACTCGACAGGTATGGAGTATTTT.